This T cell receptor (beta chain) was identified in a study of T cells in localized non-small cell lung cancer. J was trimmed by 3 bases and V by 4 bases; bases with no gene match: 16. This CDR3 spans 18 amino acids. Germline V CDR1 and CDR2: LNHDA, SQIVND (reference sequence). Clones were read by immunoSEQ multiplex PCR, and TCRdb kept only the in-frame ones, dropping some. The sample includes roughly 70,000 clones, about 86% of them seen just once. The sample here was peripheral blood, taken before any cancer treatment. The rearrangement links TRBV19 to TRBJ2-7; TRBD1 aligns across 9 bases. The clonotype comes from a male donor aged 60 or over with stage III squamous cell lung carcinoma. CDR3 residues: CASSKRRTGTGNYYEQYV. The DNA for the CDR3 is TGTGCCAGTAGTAAACGCCGTACGGGGACAGGGAACTACTACGAGCAGTACGTC.